The TCR beta chain under discussion was sequenced for a study of T cell clonality in common variable immunodeficiency. Sequencing input was equivalent genomic DNA from CVID and controls. Sequencing used immunoSEQ multiplex PCR; TCRdb keeps in-frame clones, though not all of them. This sample has some 45,000 clones, each found more than once. Study outcomes and limitations: TCRbeta clonality was increased in CVID versus healthy controls.

This clone was counted ten times or more. Its antigen is not identified. The read gets to within 3 residues of the CDR3 end, and the germline J gene fills in the rest. This CDR3 has 14 amino acids. V was trimmed by 3 bases and J by 7 bases, leaving 10 bases between them. CDR1 is PRHDT and CDR2 is FYEKMQ in the germline V gene (reference sequence). This receptor was obtained from a person between 18 and 75 years old in good health. This chain uses TRBV13 with TRBJ1-6; possibly TRBD1 for D (6 bases). Specimen: peripheral blood mononuclear cells. This chain's CDR3 is CASSFYGQNSPLHF. The part of the CDR3 DNA that was read is TGTGCCAGCAGCTTTTACGGACAGAATTCACCC.